These 17 T cell receptor beta chains were sequenced from one sample in a study of blood T cells in healthy people across ages. With a J-beta primer mix and a sample-barcoded 5' primer, a second PCR ran 7 to 11 cycles. TCRdb re-called the 5' RACE reads through MiXCR, storing one row per CDR3 protein. The sample consists of hundreds of thousands of distinct CDR3 sequences, about 34% of them appearing once. The material sequenced was blood. The source is a woman of 80 years or more in good health.

This clonotype was recorded at least ten times. V usage is TRBV7-2 and J usage is TRBJ2-7, with 10 bases that match TRBD1. CDR1 SGHTA and CDR2 FQGNSA come from the germline V gene. The V gene end was trimmed by 4 bases and the J gene end by 4 bases; junction bases not matched to a gene: 4. The CDR3 runs 14 residues. This chain's CDR3 is CASSSGTGVYEQYF. CDR3 DNA sequence: TGTGCCAGCAGCTCCGGGACAGGGGTTTACGAGCAGTACTTC.

The chain joins TRBV20-1 to TRBJ2-7, with 9 bases identical to TRBD1. V shed 0 bases, J shed 3 bases, and the junction held 3 bases outside the gene matches. This CDR3 is built from 14 residues. Germline CDR1 and CDR2: DFQATT and SNEGSKA (reference sequence). CDR3 amino acids: CSARDQDRGYEQYF. In nucleotides, the CDR3 is TGCAGTGCTAGAGATCAGGACAGGGGCTACGAGCAGTACTTC.

For this clonotype: One end of the junction does not line up with germline, which may come from a read error. The chain links TRBV7-9 to TRBJ2-7; the match to TRBD1 covers 8 bases. CDR1 is SEHNR and CDR2 is FQNEAQ in the germline V gene (reference sequence). CDR3 size: 14 residues. This CDR3 reads CASSRTGNPHEHYF. CDR3 bases: TGTGCCAGCAGCAGGACAGGGAACCCCCACGAGCATTACTTC. The full variable domain, rest sourced from reference TRBV7-9 and TRBJ2-7, is DTGVSQNPRHKITKRGQNVTFRCDPISEHNRLYWYRQTLGQGPEFLTYFQNEAQLEKSRLLSDRFSAERPKGSFSTLEIQRTEQGDSAMYLCASSRTGNPHEHYFGPGTRLTVT.

Many counts were recorded for this clonotype. The J gene is TRBJ1-6, the V gene TRBV6-1; 7 nucleotides line up with TRBD1. The CDR3 is 17 residues long. Looked up from germline, CDR1 is MNHNS and CDR2 is SASEGT. The V segment lost 2 bases and the J segment 3 bases; nucleotides outside the gene matches: 7. CDR3 loop: CASSESAGGNYNSPLHF. The CDR3 bases are TGTGCCAGCAGTGAATCGGCAGGGGGAAACTATAATTCACCCCTCCACTTT.

V gene TRBV20-1 combines with J gene TRBJ2-1; the match to TRBD2 covers 8 bases. The germline V gene encodes CDR1 DFQATT and CDR2 SNEGSKA (reference sequence). CDR3 length equals 16 residues. V lost 3 bases, J lost 2 bases, and 9 bases stayed unmatched. The CDR3 DNA is TGCAGTGCTAGTTCCGGCGGGGGGCCTACCTACAATGAGCAGTTCTTC. Translation: CSASSGGGPTYNEQFF.

This clonotype was picked up one time. The rearrangement uses TRBV12-3 or TRBV12-4 and TRBJ1-2; TRBD1 matches at 9 bases. This CDR3 has 14 amino acids. V gave up 5 bases and J gave up 10 bases; unmatched junction bases: 11. CDR3 sequence (DNA): TGTGCCAGCAGTGAACCGGGACAGGGTCCTACCTACACCTTC. The encoded protein is CASSEPGQGPTYTF.

This clonotype was counted many times. This chain connects TRBV4-3 to TRBJ1-5; D gene uncertain. This CDR3 has 14 residues. CDR1 is LGHNA and CDR2 is YSLEER in the germline V gene. Trimming shortened V by 3 bases and J by 1 base, and 7 bases separated the two germline ends. The CDR3 region is CASSQSGSNQPQHF. The CDR3 nucleotides are TGCGCCAGCAGCCAGTCGGGGAGCAATCAGCCCCAGCATTTT.

This chain connects TRBV28 to TRBJ2-7; no clear D gene. Germline V gives CDR1 MDHEN, CDR2 SYDVKM. The V end lost 6 bases, the J end lost 5 bases, and 11 bases lay between the germline ends. The CDR3 runs 12 residues. The CDR3 protein is CASRLIGDEQYF. CDR3 in DNA: TGTGCCAGCAGGTTGATTGGGGACGAGCAGTACTTC.

Many counts were recorded for this clonotype. This chain links TRBV11-2 with TRBJ2-7; D might be TRBD1 or TRBD2, each matching 5 bases. V lost 2 bases to trimming and J lost 4 bases, with 15 bases between them. This CDR3 is built from 15 residues. Germline V gene lookup returns CDR1 SGHAT and CDR2 FQNNGV. The CDR3 is CASSLSQGRFYEQYF. The CDR3 DNA is TGTGCCAGCAGCTTAAGCCAGGGACGGTTTTACGAGCAGTACTTC.

At least ten counts were recorded for this clonotype. The chain carries TRBV3-1 and TRBJ2-5, with D unresolved. CDR1 is LGHDT, CDR2 YNNKEL, per germline (reference sequence). V lost 7 bases and J lost 2, with 14 bases in between. This CDR3 has 14 residues. CDR3 loop: CASTQTGHQETQYF. The CDR3 DNA reads as TGTGCCAGCACCCAGACCGGGCATCAAGAGACCCAGTACTTC.

Of note for this clonotype: A clone one base away is much larger, so this may be a read error. The chain recombines TRBV27 with TRBJ2-1; 9 bases are a match to TRBD1. TRBJ2-7 matches the DNA end more closely, so the J call is doubtful. The CDR3 runs 14 residues. The germline V gene encodes CDR1 MNHEY and CDR2 SMNVEV (reference sequence). This CDR3 is CATGRGQGYNEQYF. For the CDR3, the DNA is TGTGCCACCGGCCGGGGACAGGGCTACAATGAGCAGTACTTC.

Of note for this clonotype: A much larger clonotype is one base distant, so this may be a read error. J is TRBJ2-1 and V is TRBV7-3, with a tentative D call TRBD2 (7 bases). Germline V gene sequence: CDR1 SGHTA, CDR2 FQGTGA. The CDR3 spans 15 residues. CDR3 loop: CARSLGGAHYNEQFF. DNA of the CDR3: TGTGCCCGCAGCTTAGGGGGGGCTCATTACAATGAGCAGTTCTTC.

Ten or more counts support this clonotype. The V and J genes are TRBV9 and TRBJ2-7; weak D call: TRBD2 (6 bases). CDR1 SGDLS and CDR2 YYNGEE come from the germline V gene. V gave up 2 bases and J gave up 3 bases, with 9 bases separating them. The CDR3 contains 13 residues. This chain's CDR3 is CASSVSGGYEQYF. For the CDR3, the DNA is TGTGCCAGCAGCGTTAGCGGAGGCTACGAGCAGTACTTC. The full variable domain, its missing parts supplied by reference TRBV9 and TRBJ2-7, is DSGVTQTPKHLITATGQRVTLRCSPRSGDLSVYWYQQSLDQGLQFLIQYYNGEERAKGNILERFSAQQFPDLHSELNLSSLELGDSALYFCASSVSGGYEQYFGPGTRLTVT.

J is TRBJ2-2 and V is TRBV14; possible D gene TRBD2, 5 bases. This CDR3 is 14 amino acids long. Germline V gene data show CDR1 as SGHDN and CDR2 as FVKESK. V was shortened by 5 bases and J by 7 bases, with 14 bases between the two germline ends. The CDR3 coding sequence is TGTGCCAGCAGCAGGATGAGGGAAGGCGGGGAGCTGTTTTTT. As protein: CASSRMREGGELFF.

Many counts were recorded for this clonotype. The junction and the germline gene differ at one end; a read error may be behind it. The gene calls are TRBV27 and TRBJ2-7, with TRBD1 identical over 7 bases. The CDR3 covers 17 residues. CDR1 MNHEY and CDR2 SMNVEV come from the germline V gene (reference sequence). The CDR3 loop reads CASSLRQRQGEFNEQYF. CDR3 in DNA: TGTGCCAGCAGTTTAAGGCAACGACAGGGAGAGTTCAACGAACAGTACTTC.

This clonotype came up many times. The V and J genes are TRBV10-3 and TRBJ2-6; D is uncertain. V was cut by 11 bases and J by 3 bases, with 8 bases left in between. The CDR3 consists of 12 residues. The germline V gene encodes CDR1 ENHRY and CDR2 SYGVKD. The DNA for the CDR3 is TGTGCCTACGCCGATGGGGCCAACGTCCTGACTTTC. Amino acids: CAYADGANVLTF.

This clonotype was seen ten or more times. This chain links TRBV5-1 with TRBJ1-2; weak D call: TRBD1 (6 bases). The CDR3 runs to 13 residues. From germline, CDR1 is SGHRS and CDR2 YFSETQ. V lost 1 base and J lost 4, with 8 bases in between. The CDR3 DNA is TGCGCCAGCAGCTTGACAGGGTCCTATGGCTACACCTTC. Translated, it gives CASSLTGSYGYTF. Drawing the rest from reference TRBV5-1 and TRBJ1-2, the complete variable domain is KAGVTQTPRYLIKTRGQQVTLSCSPISGHRSVSWYQQTPGQGLQFLFEYFSETQRNKGNFPGRFSGRQFSNSRSEMNVSTLELGDSALYLCASSLTGSYGYTFGSGTRLTVV.